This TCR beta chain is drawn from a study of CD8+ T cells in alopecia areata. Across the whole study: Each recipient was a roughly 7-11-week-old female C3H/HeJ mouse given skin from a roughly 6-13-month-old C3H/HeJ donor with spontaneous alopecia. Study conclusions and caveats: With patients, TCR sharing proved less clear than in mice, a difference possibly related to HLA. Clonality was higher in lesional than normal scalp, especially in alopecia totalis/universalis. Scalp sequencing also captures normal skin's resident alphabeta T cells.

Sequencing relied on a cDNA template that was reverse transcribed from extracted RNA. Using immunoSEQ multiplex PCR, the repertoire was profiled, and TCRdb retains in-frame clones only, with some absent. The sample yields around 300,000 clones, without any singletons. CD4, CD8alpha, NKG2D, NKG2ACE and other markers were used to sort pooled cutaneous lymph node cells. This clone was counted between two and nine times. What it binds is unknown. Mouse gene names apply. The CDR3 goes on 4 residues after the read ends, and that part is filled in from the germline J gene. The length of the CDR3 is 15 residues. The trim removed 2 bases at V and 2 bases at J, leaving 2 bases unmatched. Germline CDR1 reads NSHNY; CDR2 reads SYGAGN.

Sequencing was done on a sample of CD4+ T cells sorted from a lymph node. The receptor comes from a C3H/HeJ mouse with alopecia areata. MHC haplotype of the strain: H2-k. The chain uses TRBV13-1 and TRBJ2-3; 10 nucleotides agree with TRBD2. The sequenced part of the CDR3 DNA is TGTGCCAGCAGTGACTCTGGGGGGGCTGCAGAA. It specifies CASSDSGGAAE. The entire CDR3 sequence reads CASSDSGGAAETLYF.